These T cell receptor beta chains were read from a single sample in a study of early T cells in non-severe SARS-CoV-2 infection. A single record per CDR3 protein comes from TCRdb applying MiXCR to the 5' RACE reads. This table holds fewer than 40,000 distinct CDR3 sequences, about 3.9% found once. The sequencing input was whole blood. These TCRs come from an adult who was a healthcare worker with PCR-confirmed SARS-CoV-2 infection or an uninfected control (not recorded which). CDR3s include the opening cysteine and the closing phenylalanine or tryptophan. A D gene is named only where the DNA matches it firmly. A row's size may be missing; if present it is once, few, many or a size class.

CDR3 length	D gene	V gene	J gene	clone size	CDR3 DNA	CDR3 protein
12	NA	TRBV10-1	TRBJ2-7	many	TGCGCCAGCGGGCCCGGCCTCACCGAGCAGTACTTC	CASGPGLTEQYF
13	NA	TRBV28	TRBJ2-1	many	TGTGCCAGCAGGGGAGACTTTTACAATGAGCAGTTCTTC	CASRGDFYNEQFF
15	NA	TRBV2	TRBJ2-3	many	TGTGCCAGCAGTGGGGACTGGCGGAGCACAGATACGCAGTATTTT	CASSGDWRSTDTQYF
13	TRBD1	TRBV6-5	TRBJ1-2	many	TGTGCCAGCCGACAGGGTAGTAACTATGGCTACACCTTC	CASRQGSNYGYTF
14	TRBD2	TRBV30	TRBJ2-7	many	TGTGCCTGGAGTACTAGCGGGAGTCGCGACGAGCAGTACTTC	CAWSTSGSRDEQYF
15	NA	TRBV14	TRBJ2-2	many	TGTGCCAGCAGTCCACAGAACGCGAACACCGGGGAGCTGTTTTTT	CASSPQNANTGELFF
15	NA	TRBV14	TRBJ2-3	many	TGTGCCAGCAGCCCGATAGTTACCAACACAGATACGCAGTATTTT	CASSPIVTNTDTQYF
13	NA	TRBV5-1	TRBJ2-7	many	TGCGCCAGCACCACCGGGAGCGGCTACGAGCAGTACTTC	CASTTGSGYEQYF
14	NA	TRBV5-1	TRBJ1-2	many	TGCGCCAGCAGCCCACCCGAGGGGCGGGATGGCTACACCTTC	CASSPPEGRDGYTF
16	TRBD2	TRBV6-1	TRBJ2-7	many	TGTGCCAGCAGGGGGCTAGCGGGAGGTTCCTCCTACGAGCAGTACTTC	CASRGLAGGSSYEQYF
16	NA	TRBV20-1	TRBJ1-1	many	TGCAGTGCTAACGCTCCGGGACGTCTGGGGGACACTGAAGCTTTCTTT	CSANAPGRLGDTEAFF
15	TRBD2	TRBV7-8	TRBJ2-3	NA	TGTGCCAGCACCTCAGCTGGGGGTTCTGGGACTAGTCAGTATTTT	CASTSAGGSGTSQYF
14	NA	TRBV20-1	TRBJ1-5	many	TGCAGTGCTAGCGACCCAGCGCTCAATCAGCCCCAGCATTTT	CSASDPALNQPQHF
14	NA	TRBV30	TRBJ1-1	few	TGTGCCTGGATAACCTCAGCCATGAACACTGAAGCTTTCTTT	CAWITSAMNTEAFF
14	TRBD2	TRBV20-1	TRBJ2-2	many	TGCAGTGCTTCCCGACTAGCGGGAGCCGGGGAGCTGTTTTTT	CSASRLAGAGELFF
13	TRBD1	TRBV7-3	TRBJ1-1	many	TGTGCCAGCAGCTCAGGGGGCGGCACTGAAGCTTTCTTT	CASSSGGGTEAFF
17	TRBD1	TRBV14	TRBJ1-1	many	TGTGCCAGCAGCCAAGAACGGGACAGGCTAAGGGCCACTGAAGCTTTCTTT	CASSQERDRLRATEAFF
17	TRBD1	TRBV19	TRBJ1-5	many	TGTGCCAGTAGCGGACAGGGGGTAGGTTTAGGCAATCAGCCCCAGCATTTT	CASSGQGVGLGNQPQHF
12	TRBD1	TRBV20-1	TRBJ2-7	many	TGCAGTGCTGGGGACAGGACCTACGAGCAGTACTTC	CSAGDRTYEQYF
13	NA	TRBV12-5	TRBJ2-5	NA	TGTGCTAGTGGTGGGCGGAGCGGAGAGACCCAGTACTTC	CASGGRSGETQYF
14	NA	TRBV7-6	TRBJ2-1	many	TGTGCCAGCAGCTTAGCTTTCCCCTACAATGAGCAGTTCTTC	CASSLAFPYNEQFF
11	NA	TRBV21-1	TRBJ1-2	many	TGTGCCAGCATCCTTAACTATGGCTACACCTTC	CASILNYGYTF
15	TRBD2	TRBV11-1	TRBJ2-7	many	TGTGCCAGCAGCGAGACTAGCGGGGGACTCTACGAGCAGTACTTC	CASSETSGGLYEQYF
15	TRBD2	TRBV5-1	TRBJ2-2	many	TGCGCCAGCAGTTTAGCGGGCCCGAACACCGGGGAGCTGTTTTTT	CASSLAGPNTGELFF
14	NA	TRBV7-2	TRBJ1-2	many	TGTGCCAGCAGCTTAGTCCTAGCTAACTATGGCTACACCTTC	CASSLVLANYGYTF